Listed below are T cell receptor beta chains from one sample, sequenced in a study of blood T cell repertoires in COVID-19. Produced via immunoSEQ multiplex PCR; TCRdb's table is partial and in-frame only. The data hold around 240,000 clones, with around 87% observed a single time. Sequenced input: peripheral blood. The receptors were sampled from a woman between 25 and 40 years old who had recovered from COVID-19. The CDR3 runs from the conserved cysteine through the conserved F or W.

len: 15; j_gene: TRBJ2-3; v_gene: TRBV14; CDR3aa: CASSQTSGFTDTQYF
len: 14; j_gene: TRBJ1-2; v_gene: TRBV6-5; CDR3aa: CASSSTGVVYGYTF
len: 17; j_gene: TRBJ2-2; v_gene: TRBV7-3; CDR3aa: CASSLRGLEANTGELFF
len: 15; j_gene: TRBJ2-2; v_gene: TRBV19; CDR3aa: CASSISGAGAGELFF
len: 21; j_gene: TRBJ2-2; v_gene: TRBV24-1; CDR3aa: CATSDRQTGTSGGARTGELFF
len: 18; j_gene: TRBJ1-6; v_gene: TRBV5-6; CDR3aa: CASSYPLGRGRRASPLHF
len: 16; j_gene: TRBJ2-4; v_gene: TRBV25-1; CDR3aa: CASSPGIPRLADIQYF
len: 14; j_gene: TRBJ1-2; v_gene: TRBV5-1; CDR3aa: CASSLVSGDYGYTF
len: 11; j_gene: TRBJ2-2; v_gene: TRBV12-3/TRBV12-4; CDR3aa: CASSFNGELFF
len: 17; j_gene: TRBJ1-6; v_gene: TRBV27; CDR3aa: CASSLFSGGNYNSPLHF
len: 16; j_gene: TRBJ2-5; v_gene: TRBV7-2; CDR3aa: CASSQSTSGGQETQYF
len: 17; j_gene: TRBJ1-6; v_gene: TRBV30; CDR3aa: CAWSVNGDRGTNGSLHF